The 3 T cell receptor beta chains reported below all come from one sample, sequenced in a study of post-analysis software for immune sequencing data. Study conclusions and caveats: Among 5 or 6 TRBV segments more frequent in patients than controls were TRBV5-6, TRBV5-1 and TRBV20-1.

Antigen specificity for these receptors is unknown. Libraries were made from TCR beta cDNA, and they carried unique molecular identifiers. TCRdb processed the PCR reads anew with MiXCR; each CDR3 protein has one entry. This sample yields under 650,000 distinct CDR3 sequences, of which around 40% are seen a single time; roughly 1.8% belongs to the top ten. Sequenced: blood. These receptors were taken from a girl aged 10 to 17 with multiple sclerosis.

This clonotype was observed a handful of times. The chain employs TRBV6-5 and TRBJ2-1; 7 bases are shared with TRBD2. There are 15 residues in the CDR3. The V segment lost 1 base and the J segment 4 bases; nucleotides outside the gene matches: 4. Per germline, CDR1 MNHEY and CDR2 SVGAGI. The CDR3 DNA is TGTGCCAGCAGTTACTTGGGAGGGTGGTACAATGAGCAGTTCTTC. Protein product: CASSYLGGWYNEQFF.

The chain couples TRBV12-3 or TRBV12-4 to TRBJ1-2; D may be TRBD1 (5 bases). The CDR3 length is 15 residues. The germline V and J ends were trimmed by 3 bases and 2 bases, with 13 bases remaining between them. CDR3 residues: CASSFQAGLNYGYTF. The CDR3 nucleotides are TGTGCCAGCAGTTTTCAGGCAGGGTTAAACTATGGCTACACCTTC.

This clonotype was seen a few times. The rearrangement links TRBV6-6 to TRBJ2-7, with D hard to call. The germline V gene encodes CDR1 MNHNY and CDR2 SVGAGI (reference sequence). The germline V and J ends were trimmed by 0 bases and 7 bases, with 13 bases remaining between them. This CDR3 has 14 amino acids. In nucleotides, the CDR3 is TGTGCCAGCAGTTACTCCGACGACTCTCGTGAGCAGTACTTC. Its protein is CASSYSDDSREQYF.